This T cell receptor beta chain appears in the sequencing data of a study of post-analysis software for immune sequencing data. Overall study context: Patients had relapsing-remitting, secondary progressive or progressive-relapsing multiple sclerosis; some lacked subtype.

General study points: Analysis by F measure revealed that same-batch samples clustered strongly together. Elevated frequency relative to controls characterized several TRBV segments in patients, TRBV5-6, TRBV5-1 and TRBV20-1 among them. Controls showed significantly higher normalized Chao1 diversity than did multiple sclerosis patients.

The CDR3 extends over 14 amino acids. V was cut by 3 bases and J by 4 bases, with 11 bases left in between. In germline, CDR1 is KGHSH, CDR2 LQKENI. Unique molecular identifiers were carried by the TCR beta cDNA libraries. From around 0.96 to 9.9 million T cells, roughly 0.5 million cDNA molecules were obtained. MiXCR, applied by TCRdb to the PCR reads, yields one record per CDR3 protein. The sample carries more than 500,000 distinct CDR3 sequences, roughly 34% recorded once. Notes on this clonotype: Its antigen is not identified.

The rearrangement uses TRBV18 and TRBJ2-3; D not certain. Specimen: blood. This TCR derives from a girl between 2 and 17 years old with multiple sclerosis. CDR3 amino acids: CASSPLVPSDTQYF. CDR3 coding DNA: TGTGCCAGCTCACCGTTAGTACCCTCAGATACGCAGTATTTT.